This T cell receptor beta chain derives from a study of T cell repertoires in cytomegalovirus infection. For the study at large: It was recently identified HLA-C-restricted and well-studied HLA-B-restricted CMV epitopes that the study used.

This clonotype has only a few counts. Its antigen is as yet unknown. TCRdb independently ran MiXCR on the reads; one entry per CDR3 protein. The sample consists of a few hundred thousand distinct CDR3 sequences, over 35% of them appearing once. The CDR3 contains 15 residues. Looked up from germline, CDR1 is SEHNR and CDR2 is FQNEAQ (reference sequence). The junction had 6 bases not matched to a gene; V was cut back by 4 bases and J by 1 base. The source material was cultured PBMCs, sampled from culture after CMV antigen stimulation. This TCR derives from a human donor in good health (CMV status not recorded). Some clones in this sample may be carry-over from other donors' samples. This chain links TRBV7-9 with TRBJ2-5, with TRBD1 matching over 7 bases. CDR3 nucleotides: TGTGCCAGCAGCTCCACCAGGGGGTTCCAAGAGACCCAGTACTTC. It is translated as CASSSTRGFQETQYF.